These 8 T cell receptor beta chains were sequenced from one sample in a study of T cell repertoires in cytomegalovirus infection. TCRdb processed the reads anew with MiXCR; each CDR3 protein has one entry. The data show about half a million distinct CDR3 sequences, roughly 34% seen once. These receptors are not linked to any known antigen. Source: cultured PBMCs, taken from culture after CMV antigen stimulation. These receptors were taken from a human donor in good health (CMV status not recorded). Some clones in this sample may be carry-over from other donors' samples.

The rearrangement links TRBV7-9 to TRBJ2-2; D is perhaps TRBD2 (6 bases). Per germline, CDR1 SEHNR and CDR2 FQNEAQ (reference sequence). The length of the CDR3 is 17 residues. Trimming stripped 5 bases from V and 4 bases from J, with 20 bases between. CDR3 coding DNA: TGTGCCAGCAGCCCAACGGATAGCGGAGGCGGCACCGGGGAGCTGTTTTTT. This codes for CASSPTDSGGGTGELFF. Variable domain in full (rest from reference TRBV7-9 and TRBJ2-2): DTGVSQNPRHKITKRGQNVTFRCDPISEHNRLYWYRQTLGQGPEFLTYFQNEAQLEKSRLLSDRFSAERPKGSFSTLEIQRTEQGDSAMYLCASSPTDSGGGTGELFFGEGSRLTVL.

The J gene is TRBJ1-5, the V gene TRBV4-1; a weak D match, TRBD1 (5 bases). The CDR3 sequence is 13 residues long. Trimming removed 5 bases from V and 10 bases from J, with 15 bases in between. The germline CDR1 and CDR2 sequences are MGHRA and YSYEKL. Here the CDR3 DNA reads TGCGCCAGCAGCGAACGGGACTCAGGACCCCAGCATTTT. Amino acids: CASSERDSGPQHF.

The rearrangement joins TRBV19 to TRBJ1-5; D unresolved. Trimming removed 0 bases at V and 0 bases at J, with 9 bases between. CDR1 is LNHDA, CDR2 SQIVND, per germline (reference sequence). The CDR3 has 16 residues. The CDR3 nucleotides read TGTGCCAGTAGTATAGATCCGGGATATAGCAATCAGCCCCAGCATTTT. This encodes CASSIDPGYSNQPQHF.

The chain recombines TRBV7-9 with TRBJ2-7, with D unresolved. CDR3 size: 14 residues. V lost 2 bases and J 5 bases, leaving 13 bases between the germline ends. The V gene's germline CDR1 is SEHNR and CDR2 FQNEAQ (reference sequence). CDR3 sequence: CASSLLRAMNEQYF. For the CDR3, the DNA is TGTGCCAGCAGCTTACTGCGAGCGATGAACGAGCAGTACTTC.

This clonotype was found a few times. V and J are TRBV5-4 and TRBJ2-2; 10 bases agree with TRBD2. The CDR3 spans 16 residues. Germline V gene sequence: CDR1 SGHNT, CDR2 YYREEE (reference sequence). V was pared by 1 base and J by 2 bases, with 2 bases of the junction left unmatched. The CDR3 DNA reads TGTGCCAGCAGCTTGAGCGGGAGGGGTAACACCGGGGAGCTGTTTTTT. Translation: CASSLSGRGNTGELFF.

This sequence joins TRBV9 and TRBJ2-3; 13 bases map to TRBD2. The length of the CDR3 is 16 residues. The germline V gene has CDR1 SGDLS and CDR2 YYNGEE. V was clipped by 3 bases and J by 5 bases; unmatched bases: 6. This CDR3 reads CASSARLAGGVDTQYF. The CDR3 DNA sequence: TGTGCCAGCAGCGCCAGACTAGCGGGAGGTGTAGATACGCAGTATTTT.

This clonotype was seen only a few times. The rearrangement joins TRBV3-1 to TRBJ1-1; possible D gene TRBD1, 5 bases. V was trimmed by 1 base and J by 0 bases, leaving 12 bases between them. Germline V gene lookup returns CDR1 LGHDT and CDR2 YNNKEL (reference sequence). The CDR3 has 16 residues. CDR3 sequence (DNA): TGTGCCAGCAGCCAAGGGAGGGGTATCGTGAACACTGAAGCTTTCTTT. It specifies CASSQGRGIVNTEAFF.

This clonotype was seen only once. The chain combines TRBV20-1 with TRBJ1-5; D unresolved. Germline assignment: CDR1 DFQATT and CDR2 SNEGSKA (reference sequence). This CDR3 contains 17 residues. Between the trimmed V and J ends, which lost 0 bases and 0 bases, there was a span of 15 bases. CDR3 protein: CSARDLVLGSSNQPQHF. CDR3 nucleotides: TGCAGTGCTAGAGATTTAGTCTTAGGATCTAGCAATCAGCCCCAGCATTTT.